Each of the 5 T cell receptor beta chains below was sequenced from the same sample in a study of blood T cells in healthy people across ages. Through a sample-barcoded 5' primer and a J-beta primer mix, a second PCR was run for roughly 6 to 11 cycles. From the 5' RACE reads, TCRdb called clonotypes with MiXCR, one entry per CDR3 protein. Counted here are hundreds of thousands of distinct CDR3 sequences, roughly 43% occurring once; the ten biggest clones make up 13%. Specimen: blood. All receptors come from a man under 40 in good health.

This sequence joins TRBV20-1 and TRBJ2-3, with D possibly being TRBD1 (5 bases). The germline V gene has CDR1 DFQATT and CDR2 SNEGSKA (reference sequence). This CDR3 spans 15 amino acids. Trimming removed 6 bases at V and 2 bases at J, with 18 bases between. The CDR3 coding sequence is TGCAGTGCCAGGGAAGGAAGCGCCGACACAGATACGCAGTATTTT. Translated, it gives CSAREGSADTDTQYF.

In the case of this clonotype: One base away lies a much larger clone, so this may be a sequencing read error. The gene calls are TRBV7-2 and TRBJ2-2; D is uncertain. CDR1 and CDR2 from the germline V gene are SGHTA and FQGNSA. Deletions cut 7 bases from V and 1 base from J, with 4 bases between. The CDR3 is 12 amino acids. This CDR3 is CASTGNTGELFF. The DNA of the CDR3 is TGTGCCAGCACGGGGAACACCGGGGAGCTGTTTTTT.

The chain recombines TRBV9 with TRBJ2-1; D is possibly TRBD2 (6 bases). The CDR3 is made up of 16 amino acids. V gave up 0 bases and J gave up 4 bases, with 14 bases separating them. Germline CDR1 and CDR2: SGDLS and YYNGEE. The CDR3 protein is CASSVGTGDVYNEQFF. As DNA, the CDR3 is TGTGCCAGCAGCGTAGGCACGGGGGACGTTTACAATGAGCAGTTCTTC.

This chain links TRBV19 with TRBJ2-1; 8 positions agree with TRBD2. CDR1 and CDR2 from the germline V gene are LNHDA and SQIVND (reference sequence). The CDR3 totals 16 residues. Unmatched junction bases numbered 16, after V lost 8 bases and J lost 7 bases. CDR3 amino acids: CASELGWGLGENEQFF. For the CDR3, the DNA is TGTGCCAGTGAGCTAGGTTGGGGACTAGGCGAAAATGAGCAGTTCTTC.

This chain connects TRBV20-1 to TRBJ1-4, with 11 bases fitting TRBD1. CDR3 length: 17 amino acids. CDR1 is DFQATT and CDR2 is SNEGSKA in the germline V gene (reference sequence). J was trimmed by 1 base and V by 5 bases; bases with no gene match: 9. CDR3 residues: CSAVLGTGGLTNEKLFF. The CDR3 DNA is TGCAGTGCTGTGTTGGGGACAGGGGGTTTAACTAATGAAAAACTGTTTTTT.